This is a list of T cell receptor beta chains from one sample in a study of blood T cell repertoires in COVID-19. Generated by immunoSEQ multiplex PCR, the TCRdb table keeps only in-frame clones and is missing some. Among around 320,000 clones listed, 70% to 90% were seen once. The sequenced sample was peripheral blood. The receptors stem from a human donor in a cohort sampled during active COVID-19. CDR3s include the opening cysteine and the closing phenylalanine or tryptophan. Each record gives: CDR3 DNA, CDR3 protein, clone size, V gene, D gene, J gene. D genes are given only for firm matches. Size is omitted from some rows. Given values are once, few, many or a class for expanded clones.

TGTGCCACCAGTGATTTAGACGGGGGTTCGGGGGCCAACGTCCTGACTTTC | CATSDLDGGSGANVLTF | NA | TRBV24-1 | NA | TRBJ2-6
TGTGCCAGCAGCCCGGACAGCGGGGTTTCTACACCCCTCCACTTT | CASSPDSGVSTPLHF | NA | TRBV7-9 | NA | TRBJ1-6
TGTGCCAGCAGCCAGGGACTCCGGGGGGTTAAATTAGCTTTCTTT | CASSQGLRGVKLAFF | NA | TRBV7-9 | NA | TRBJ1-1
TGTGCCAGTGACACCAGAGGGGGCACTGAAGCTTTCTTT | CASDTRGGTEAFF | NA | TRBV19 | NA | TRBJ1-1
TGTGCCAGCCGGGCGGGGGGCAGCTATGGCTACACCTTC | CASRAGGSYGYTF | few | TRBV7-8 | NA | TRBJ1-2
TGTGCCAGCAGCAAAATATACAGGGGGAACACTGAAGCTTTCTTT | CASSKIYRGNTEAFF | NA | TRBV5-4 | TRBD1 | TRBJ1-1
TGCGCCAGCAGCCCGGGACAGGGCCTCCCAGAGACCCAGTACTTC | CASSPGQGLPETQYF | NA | TRBV5-1 | TRBD1 | TRBJ2-5
TGTGCCACCAGCAGAGGGCGGGGGCGAGGAGATACGCAGTATTTT | CATSRGRGRGDTQYF | NA | TRBV15 | NA | TRBJ2-3
TGCGCCAGCAGCTTGCGGGGAGTAAACACTGAAGCTTTCTTT | CASSLRGVNTEAFF | NA | TRBV5-1 | NA | TRBJ1-1
TGTGCCAGCAGCCCCCCTCCGGCAGGGAAGGCTGGAAACACCATATATTTT | CASSPPPAGKAGNTIYF | NA | TRBV14 | NA | TRBJ1-3
TGCAGCGTTGTTCCAACTGGGGCCAACGTCCTGACTTTC | CSVVPTGANVLTF | NA | TRBV29-1 | NA | TRBJ2-6
TGCGCCAGCAGCCAAGGGGACAGCCACCCCAATCAGCCCCAGCATTTT | CASSQGDSHPNQPQHF | NA | TRBV4-1 | TRBD1 | TRBJ1-5
TGTGCCAGTAGCCCACAGGGGGCATGGTCCACCGGGGAGCTGTTTTTT | CASSPQGAWSTGELFF | NA | TRBV19 | TRBD1 | TRBJ2-2
TGTGCCAGCAGCCAAGATGCGCAGGCCTCTTATAGCAATCAGCCCCAGCATTTT | CASSQDAQASYSNQPQHF | NA | TRBV4-2 | NA | TRBJ1-5
TGTGCCAGCAGCCCTCGTGAGGGCACAGATACGCAGTATTTT | CASSPREGTDTQYF | NA | TRBV21-1 | NA | TRBJ2-3
TGTGCCAGCGTCCTGGGACAGGGATTCGGCGGCTACACCTTC | CASVLGQGFGGYTF | NA | TRBV2 | TRBD1 | TRBJ1-2
TGTGCCAGCAGCTTGTCACAGGGGGGGTCCTACGAGCAGTACTTC | CASSLSQGGSYEQYF | NA | TRBV11-3 | NA | TRBJ2-7
TGTGCCAGCTCACCAGGGACAGCAGGGAAGGGCACCCTCCACTTT | CASSPGTAGKGTLHF | once | TRBV18 | TRBD1 | TRBJ1-6
TGTGCCAGTAGTGGGAGGGCCCCTAACTATGGCTACACCTTC | CASSGRAPNYGYTF | NA | TRBV19 | NA | TRBJ1-2
TGTGCCAGCAGTTCATGGACAGGGACCAACTATGGCTACACCTTC | CASSSWTGTNYGYTF | once | TRBV6-5 | TRBD1 | TRBJ1-2
TGTGCCTGGATGACAGGGGTGGGAAATGAGCAGTTCTTC | CAWMTGVGNEQFF | NA | TRBV30 | TRBD1 | TRBJ2-1
TGTGCCACCGAGGGGGACACAGGGGGCGCAGAAAAACTGTTTTTT | CATEGDTGGAEKLFF | few | TRBV10-3 | TRBD1 | TRBJ1-4
TGTGCCACCAGTGATTTGGCGGGACAGAACTATGGCTACACCTTC | CATSDLAGQNYGYTF | NA | TRBV24-1 | TRBD1 | TRBJ1-2
TGTGCCAGCAGTTACTTGAGACAGGGGACAGATACGCAGTATTTT | CASSYLRQGTDTQYF | NA | TRBV6-5 | TRBD1 | TRBJ2-3
TGTGCCAGTAGGCTAGCAGCCCAAGAGACCCAGTACTTC | CASRLAAQETQYF | NA | TRBV19 | NA | TRBJ2-5
TGTGCTAGTGGTTTACGAGTCTACGAGCAGTACTTC | CASGLRVYEQYF | NA | TRBV12-5 | NA | TRBJ2-7
TGTGCCAGTCGGGGACAGGGTCGTTCACCCCTCCACTTT | CASRGQGRSPLHF | NA | TRBV6-5 | TRBD1 | TRBJ1-6
TGTGCCAGCAGTTTTTCCCGGGGACAAGAGACCCAGTACTTC | CASSFSRGQETQYF | NA | TRBV27 | NA | TRBJ2-5
TGTGCCAGCAGTCCTCCCGGAACAGGGGAAGGCTACACCTTC | CASSPPGTGEGYTF | NA | TRBV6-5 | TRBD1 | TRBJ1-2
TGTGCCAGCAGCCTTGGGACATCAGGGAACACTGAAGCTTTCTTT | CASSLGTSGNTEAFF | NA | TRBV7-9 | NA | TRBJ1-1
TGTGCCAGTAGTACCCGCGGGGAGCTGTTTTTT | CASSTRGELFF | NA | TRBV19 | NA | TRBJ2-2
TGCAGTGCGCTGGGAGTAGAAGATCGGTATTTT | CSALGVEDRYF | NA | TRBV20-1 | NA | TRBJ2-3
TGCGCCAGCAGCTTGGGCGGGGGGGTCGGAGAGACCCAGTACTTC | CASSLGGGVGETQYF | NA | TRBV5-1 | TRBD2 | TRBJ2-5
TGCGCCAGCAGTGAGAGGGCAGACGGACACGGAGCTTTCTTT | CASSERADGHGAFF | NA | TRBV10-2 | NA | TRBJ1-1
TGTGCCAGCAGCTTAGGGCAGGGGTACACCGGGGAGCTGTTTTTT | CASSLGQGYTGELFF | NA | TRBV7-6 | NA | TRBJ2-2
TGCGCCAGCAGCTTGCAAACAGGGGGCTACGAGCAGTACTTC | CASSLQTGGYEQYF | few | TRBV5-1 | TRBD1 | TRBJ2-7
TGTGCCAGCAGCACCCACCCGGGGGGCTCAAGTAACTATGGCTACACCTTC | CASSTHPGGSSNYGYTF | few | TRBV7-8 | NA | TRBJ1-2
TGCAGCGCCCTTACGGGGAACACTGAAGCTTTCTTT | CSALTGNTEAFF | NA | TRBV29-1 | NA | TRBJ1-1
TGTGCCAGCAGGCGTTCCCCGGGACAGGTAAATGAGCAGTTCTTC | CASRRSPGQVNEQFF | once | TRBV7-8 | TRBD1 | TRBJ2-1
TGTGCCAGCAGGGACTTGGGGACCAAAAACATTCAGTACTTC | CASRDLGTKNIQYF | NA | TRBV6-5 | NA | TRBJ2-4
TGTGCCAGCAGCACCGGACAGTACCAGGGGGATACGCAGTATTTT | CASSTGQYQGDTQYF | NA | TRBV11-3 | NA | TRBJ2-3
TGTGCCAGCTCGGGACTGGAAGAGACCCAGTACTTC | CASSGLEETQYF | NA | TRBV12-3/TRBV12-4 | NA | TRBJ2-5
TGTGCCAGCAGGAGACAGATAATGAACACTGAAGCTTTCTTT | CASRRQIMNTEAFF | few | TRBV6-5 | NA | TRBJ1-1
TGTGCCAGCAACCGGTCCGGGACAAGGACTGAAGCTTTCTTT | CASNRSGTRTEAFF | NA | TRBV28 | NA | TRBJ1-1